Given below is one TCR beta chain in context. The length of the CDR3 is 12 residues. V lost 4 bases to trimming and J lost 1 base, with 4 bases between them. The germline V gene encodes CDR1 SNHLY and CDR2 FYNNEI. This record comes from a study of blood T cell repertoires in COVID-19. Repertoires were generated with immunoSEQ multiplex PCR, while TCRdb's copy carries only in-frame clones and drops some. In the table there are 200,000 to 300,000 clones, about 91% of which are singletons. This sequence originates from a person aged 18 to 30 with COVID-19, enrolled during active disease. Sample: peripheral blood. This sequence joins TRBV2 and TRBJ1-1; D is unresolved. In DNA form, the CDR3 reads TGTGCCAGCAGTGCAGGGAACACTGAAGCTTTCTTT. Its protein product is CASSAGNTEAFF.